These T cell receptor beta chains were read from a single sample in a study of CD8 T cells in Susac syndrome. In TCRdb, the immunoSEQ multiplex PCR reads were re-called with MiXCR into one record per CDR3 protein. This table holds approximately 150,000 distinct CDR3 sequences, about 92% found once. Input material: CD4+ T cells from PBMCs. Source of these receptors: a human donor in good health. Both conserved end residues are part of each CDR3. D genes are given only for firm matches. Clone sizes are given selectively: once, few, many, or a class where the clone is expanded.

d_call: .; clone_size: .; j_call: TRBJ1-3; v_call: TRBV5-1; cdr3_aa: CASSPNSGNTIYF; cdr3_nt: TGCGCCAGCAGCCCAAATTCTGGAAACACCATATATTTT
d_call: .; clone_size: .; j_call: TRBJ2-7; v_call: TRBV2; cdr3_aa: CASSVMGIGEEQYF; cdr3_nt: TGTGCCAGCAGTGTAATGGGGATTGGAGAGGAGCAGTACTTC
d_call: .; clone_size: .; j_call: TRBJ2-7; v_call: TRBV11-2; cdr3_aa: CASSSAVGGDEQYF; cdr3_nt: TGTGCCAGCAGCTCGGCGGTGGGGGGAGACGAGCAGTACTTC
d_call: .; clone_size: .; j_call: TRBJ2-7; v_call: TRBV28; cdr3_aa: CASGSLTYEQYF; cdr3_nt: TGTGCCAGCGGGAGTCTGACCTACGAGCAGTACTTC
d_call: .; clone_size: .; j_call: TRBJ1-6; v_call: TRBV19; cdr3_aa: CASSIDAGFYNSPLHF; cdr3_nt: TGTGCCAGTAGTATAGATGCGGGTTTCTATAATTCACCCCTCCACTTT
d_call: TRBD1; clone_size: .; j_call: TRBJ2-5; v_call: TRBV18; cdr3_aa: CASSTESDRVETQYF; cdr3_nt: TGTGCCAGCTCAACCGAGTCGGACAGGGTGGAGACCCAGTACTTC
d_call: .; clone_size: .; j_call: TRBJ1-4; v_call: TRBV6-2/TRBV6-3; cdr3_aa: CASSYGRLNEKLFF; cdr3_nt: TGTGCCAGCAGTTATGGGAGACTTAATGAAAAACTGTTTTTT
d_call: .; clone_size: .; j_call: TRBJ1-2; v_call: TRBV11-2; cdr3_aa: CASSPIRDSNYGYTF; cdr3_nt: TGTGCCAGCAGCCCGATCCGGGACTCTAACTATGGCTACACCTTC
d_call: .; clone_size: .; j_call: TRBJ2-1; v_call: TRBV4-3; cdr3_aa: CASSQEEEQWGEQFF; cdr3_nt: TGCGCCAGCAGCCAAGAGGAAGAGCAGTGGGGTGAGCAGTTCTTC
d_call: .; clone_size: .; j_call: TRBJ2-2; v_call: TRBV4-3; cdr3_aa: CASSRRRDGNTGELFF; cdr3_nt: TGCGCCAGCAGCCGGCGACGGGACGGGAACACCGGGGAGCTGTTTTTT
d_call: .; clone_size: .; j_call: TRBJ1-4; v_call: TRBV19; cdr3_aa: CASSIQVGLLFF; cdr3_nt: TGTGCCAGTAGTATACAGGTCGGACTACTGTTTTTT
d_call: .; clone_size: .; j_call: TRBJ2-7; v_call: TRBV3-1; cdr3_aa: CASSQGRIHEQYF; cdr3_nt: TGTGCCAGCAGCCAAGGGCGAATCCACGAGCAGTACTTC
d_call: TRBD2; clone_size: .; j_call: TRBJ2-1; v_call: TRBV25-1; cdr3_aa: CASSEGASGSGDEQFF; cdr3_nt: TGTGCCAGCAGTGAGGGGGCTAGCGGGAGTGGGGATGAGCAGTTCTTC
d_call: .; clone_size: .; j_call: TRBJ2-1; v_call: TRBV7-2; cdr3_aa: CASSLNQGINEQFF; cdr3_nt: TGTGCCAGCAGCTTAAACCAGGGTATCAATGAGCAGTTCTTC
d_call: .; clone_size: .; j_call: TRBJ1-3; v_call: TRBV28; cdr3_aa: CASSSPRTGNTIYF; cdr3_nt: TGTGCCAGCAGTTCTCCCCGGACGGGAAACACCATATATTTT
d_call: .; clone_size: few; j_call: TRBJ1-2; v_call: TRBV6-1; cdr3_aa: CASSGFGNYGYTF; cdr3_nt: TGTGCCAGCAGCGGGTTCGGGAACTATGGCTACACCTTC
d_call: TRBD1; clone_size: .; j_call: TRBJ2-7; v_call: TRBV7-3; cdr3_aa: CASSPGTGKDYEQYF; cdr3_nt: TGTGCCAGCAGCCCGGGGACAGGGAAAGACTACGAGCAGTACTTC
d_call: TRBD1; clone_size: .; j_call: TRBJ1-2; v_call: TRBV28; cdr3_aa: CASKPGTELPNYGYTF; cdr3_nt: TGTGCCAGCAAACCCGGGACAGAGTTGCCTAACTATGGCTACACCTTC
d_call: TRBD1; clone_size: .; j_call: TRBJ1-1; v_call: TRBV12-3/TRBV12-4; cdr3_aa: CASSPGQEGTFF; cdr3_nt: TGTGCCAGCAGTCCTGGACAGGAAGGAACTTTCTTT
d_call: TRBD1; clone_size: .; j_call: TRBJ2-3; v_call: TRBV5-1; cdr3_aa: CASSSGTAGTTDTQYF; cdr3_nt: TGCGCCAGCAGCTCCGGGACAGCCGGAACCACAGATACGCAGTATTTT
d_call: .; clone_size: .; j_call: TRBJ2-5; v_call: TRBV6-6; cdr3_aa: CASSYGGSQETQYF; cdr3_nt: TGTGCCAGCAGTTACGGGGGAAGCCAAGAGACCCAGTACTTC
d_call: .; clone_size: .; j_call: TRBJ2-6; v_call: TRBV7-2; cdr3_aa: CASSRGGGSGANVLTF; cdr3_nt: TGTGCCAGCAGTCGTGGCGGCGGATCTGGGGCCAACGTCCTGACTTTC
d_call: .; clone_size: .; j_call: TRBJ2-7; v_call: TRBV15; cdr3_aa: CATSRDSGGAYEQYF; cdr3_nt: TGTGCCACCAGCAGAGATTCGGGGGGCGCCTACGAGCAGTACTTC
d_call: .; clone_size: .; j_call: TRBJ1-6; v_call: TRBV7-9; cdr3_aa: CASSGVGSSYNSPLHF; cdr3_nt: TGTGCCAGCAGCGGGGTGGGGAGCTCCTATAATTCACCCCTCCACTTT
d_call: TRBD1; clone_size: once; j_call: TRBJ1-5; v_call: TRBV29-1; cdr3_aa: CSVRDSLNQPQHF; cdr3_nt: TGCAGCGTAAGGGACAGCTTGAATCAGCCCCAGCATTTT
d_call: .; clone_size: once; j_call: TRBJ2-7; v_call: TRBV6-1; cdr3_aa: CASSEGARDYEQYF; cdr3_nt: TGTGCCAGCAGTGAAGGGGCCAGGGACTACGAGCAGTACTTC
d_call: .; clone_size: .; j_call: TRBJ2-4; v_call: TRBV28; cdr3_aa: CASSFSGTKNIQYF; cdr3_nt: TGTGCCAGCAGTTTCTCCGGGACCAAAAACATTCAGTACTTC
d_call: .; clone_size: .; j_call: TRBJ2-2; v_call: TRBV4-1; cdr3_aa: CASRRGDTGELFF; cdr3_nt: TGCGCCAGCCGTAGGGGGGACACCGGGGAGCTGTTTTTT
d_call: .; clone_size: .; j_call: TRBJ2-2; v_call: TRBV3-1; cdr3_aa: CASSPSGTTNTGELFF; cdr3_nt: TGTGCCAGCAGCCCCTCCGGGACCACGAACACCGGGGAGCTGTTTTTT
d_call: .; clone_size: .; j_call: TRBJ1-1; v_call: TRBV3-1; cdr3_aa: CARSQVDRGEAFF; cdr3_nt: TGTGCCAGAAGCCAAGTTGATCGGGGAGAGGCTTTCTTT
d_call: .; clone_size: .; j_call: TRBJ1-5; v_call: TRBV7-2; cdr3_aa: CASSLRPGLSQPQHF; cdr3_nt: TGTGCCAGCAGCTTAAGGCCCGGGCTGAGTCAGCCCCAGCATTTT
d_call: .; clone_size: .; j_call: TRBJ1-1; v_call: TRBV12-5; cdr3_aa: CASGRGNTEAFF; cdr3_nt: TGTGCTAGTGGTAGGGGTAACACTGAAGCTTTCTTT
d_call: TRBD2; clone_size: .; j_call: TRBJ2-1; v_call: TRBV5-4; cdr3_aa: CASSLTLAYYNEQFF; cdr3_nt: TGTGCCAGCAGCTTGACACTAGCGTATTACAATGAGCAGTTCTTC
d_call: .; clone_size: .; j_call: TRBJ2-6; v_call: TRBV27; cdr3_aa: CASGDIGAGANVLTF; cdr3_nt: TGTGCCAGCGGGGACATAGGGGCTGGGGCCAACGTCCTGACTTTC
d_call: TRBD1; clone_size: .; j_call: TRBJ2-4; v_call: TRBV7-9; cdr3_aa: CASRTDRVGGNIQYF; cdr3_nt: TGTGCCAGCAGAACGGACAGGGTTGGAGGGAACATTCAGTACTTC
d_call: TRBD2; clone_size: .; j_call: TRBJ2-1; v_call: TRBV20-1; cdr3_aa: CSAPRAAGGGNEQFF; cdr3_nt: TGCAGTGCACCCAGGGCGGCGGGAGGAGGCAATGAGCAGTTCTTC
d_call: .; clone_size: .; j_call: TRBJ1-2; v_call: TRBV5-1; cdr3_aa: CASSLEWGNYGYTF; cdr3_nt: TGCGCCAGCAGCTTGGAGTGGGGAAACTATGGCTACACCTTC
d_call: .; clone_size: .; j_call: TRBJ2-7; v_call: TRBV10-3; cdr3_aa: CAVSRDVQPSYEQYF; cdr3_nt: TGTGCCGTCAGCCGGGACGTTCAACCCTCCTACGAGCAGTACTTC
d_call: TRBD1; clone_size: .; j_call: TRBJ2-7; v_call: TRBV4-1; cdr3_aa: CASSQEKAGGKYEQYF; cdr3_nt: TGCGCCAGCAGCCAAGAGAAGGCAGGGGGCAAGTACGAGCAGTACTTC
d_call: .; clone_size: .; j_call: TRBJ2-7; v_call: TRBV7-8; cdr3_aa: CASSLPGQSSYEQYF; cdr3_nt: TGTGCCAGCAGCTTACCTGGGCAGAGCTCCTACGAGCAGTACTTC
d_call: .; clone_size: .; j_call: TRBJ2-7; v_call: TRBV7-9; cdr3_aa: CASRSKSGIF; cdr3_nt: TGTGCCAGCAGATCTAAGTCAGGGATATTC
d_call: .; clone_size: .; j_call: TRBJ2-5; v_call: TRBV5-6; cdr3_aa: CASSFHKETQYF; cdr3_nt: TGTGCCAGCAGCTTCCACAAGGAGACCCAGTACTTC
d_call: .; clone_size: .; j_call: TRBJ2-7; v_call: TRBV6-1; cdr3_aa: CASSGQLPTSKGEQYF; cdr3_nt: TGTGCCAGCAGTGGGCAACTGCCGACAAGCAAGGGCGAGCAGTACTTC
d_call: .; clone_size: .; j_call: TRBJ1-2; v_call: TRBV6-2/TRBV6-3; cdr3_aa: CASSRQGVNYGYTF; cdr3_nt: TGTGCCAGCAGCCGCCAGGGAGTTAACTATGGCTACACCTTC
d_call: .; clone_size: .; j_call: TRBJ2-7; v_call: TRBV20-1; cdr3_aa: CSAREGPLGGGEQYF; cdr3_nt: TGCAGTGCTAGAGAAGGGCCCCTAGGTGGAGGGGAGCAGTACTTC
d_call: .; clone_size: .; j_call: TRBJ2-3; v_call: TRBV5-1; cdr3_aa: CASSLGGGTPSTDTQYF; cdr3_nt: TGCGCCAGCAGCTTGGGGGGAGGGACACCTTCCACAGATACGCAGTATTTT
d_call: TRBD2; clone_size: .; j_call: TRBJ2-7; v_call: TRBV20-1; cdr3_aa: CSANGASGSSYEQYF; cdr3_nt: TGCAGTGCTAATGGGGCTAGCGGAAGCTCCTACGAGCAGTACTTC
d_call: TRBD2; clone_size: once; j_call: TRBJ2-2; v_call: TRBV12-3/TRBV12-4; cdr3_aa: CASRPGGTSPGELFF; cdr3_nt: TGTGCCAGCAGGCCCGGAGGGACTAGCCCCGGGGAGCTGTTTTTT
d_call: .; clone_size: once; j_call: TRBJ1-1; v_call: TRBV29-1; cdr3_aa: CSVESGLTQGGNTEAFF; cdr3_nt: TGCAGCGTTGAATCAGGGTTGACCCAGGGAGGGAACACTGAAGCTTTCTTT
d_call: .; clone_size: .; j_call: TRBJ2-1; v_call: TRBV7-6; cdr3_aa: CASSPGRGLYNEQFF; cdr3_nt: TGTGCCAGCAGCCCCGGGCGGGGGCTATACAATGAGCAGTTCTTC